The clone carrying this TCR beta chain occurred many times. Its antigen is unidentified. The data were taken from a study of early T cells in non-severe SARS-CoV-2 infection. Across the study: Chains from this unsorted whole-blood bulk RNA could not be paired. The study's findings and limits: Matching with VDJdb favored anti-spike CD8 responses (missing private and CD4 specificities).

Trimming removed 1 base at V and 3 bases at J, with 19 bases between. Germline V lookup: CDR1 SGHDN, CDR2 FVKESK. The CDR3 is made up of 17 amino acids. Individual cDNA molecules received unique molecular identifiers during library preparation. TCRdb itself ran the 5' RACE reads through MiXCR, one entry per CDR3 protein. The table has about 69,000 distinct CDR3 sequences, 9.5% seen once. The chain employs TRBV14 and TRBJ2-7, with D possibly matching TRBD2 (5 bases). Sequences were obtained from whole blood. This clonotype originated in an adult who was a healthcare worker with PCR-confirmed SARS-CoV-2 infection or an uninfected control (not recorded which). CDR3 DNA: TGTGCCAGCAGCCAAGTCGGGGTATTGGGCCCTCTCTACGAGCAGTACTTC. Translating gives CASSQVGVLGPLYEQYF.